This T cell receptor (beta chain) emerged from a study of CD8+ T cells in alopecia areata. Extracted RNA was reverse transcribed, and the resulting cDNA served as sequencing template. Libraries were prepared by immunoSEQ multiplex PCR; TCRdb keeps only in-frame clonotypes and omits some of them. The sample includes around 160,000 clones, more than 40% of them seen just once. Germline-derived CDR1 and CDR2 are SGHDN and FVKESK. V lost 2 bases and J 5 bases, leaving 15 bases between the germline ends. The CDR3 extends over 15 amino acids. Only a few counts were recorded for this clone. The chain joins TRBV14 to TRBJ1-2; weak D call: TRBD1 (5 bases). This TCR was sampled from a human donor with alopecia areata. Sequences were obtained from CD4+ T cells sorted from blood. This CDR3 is CASSQPGLGEYGYTF. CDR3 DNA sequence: TGTGCCAGCAGCCAACCGGGACTCGGGGAATATGGCTACACCTTC.